A selection of T cell receptor beta chains follows, all from one sample in a study of patients and donors after allogeneic stem cell transplantation. Each CDR3 protein gets one entry after TCRdb re-called the RT-PCR reads with MiXCR. Of under 200,000 distinct CDR3 sequences in the sample, roughly 31% were seen once. Sequencing was carried out using blood, either unsorted or a sorted T cell fraction (not recorded which). These receptors were obtained from a human donor who was either an allogeneic HSCT recipient or a stem cell or donor lymphocyte infusion donor (not recorded which). It is not recorded whose cells these are; they may come from a transplant donor. Each CDR3 is given with its conserved first and last residue. A D gene is named only where the DNA matches it firmly. Clone size, where shown, is once, few, many, or a class for clones that have expanded.

>TRBJ2-7|TRBD1|TRBV6-1|few
CASRVTGTGYEQYF
TGTGCCAGCAGGGTCACCGGGACAGGGTACGAGCAGTACTTC
>TRBJ2-1|TRBD2|TRBV4-3|few
CASSQGLAAYNEQFF
TGCGCCAGCAGCCAAGGACTAGCGGCATACAATGAGCAGTTCTTC
>TRBJ1-3|TRBD1|TRBV29-1|.
CSGGGEGNTIYF
TGCAGCGGAGGGGGCGAAGGAAACACCATATATTTT
>TRBJ2-7|.|TRBV4-2|.
CASSHGGTYEQYF
TGTGCCAGCAGCCATGGGGGGACCTACGAGCAGTACTTC
>TRBJ1-5|.|TRBV3-1|few
CASSQVYSNQPQHF
TGTGCCAGCAGCCAGGTTTATAGCAATCAGCCCCAGCATTTT
>TRBJ1-6|.|TRBV12-3/TRBV12-4|few
CASSRRGSLHF
TGTGCCAGCAGTCGCCGGGGATCCCTCCACTTT
>TRBJ2-1|.|TRBV2|few
CASSHEGVSYNEQFF
TGTGCCAGCAGTCATGAGGGGGTGTCCTACAATGAGCAGTTCTTC
>TRBJ2-7|.|TRBV29-1|once
CSVAGKGISHEQYF
TGCAGCGTTGCGGGCAAAGGGATCTCCCACGAGCAGTACTTC
>TRBJ2-3|.|TRBV7-9|few
CASIGGTSTDTQYF
TGTGCCAGCATAGGAGGGACATCCACAGATACGCAGTATTTT
>TRBJ1-5|.|TRBV4-3|many
CASSQDYREHGQPQHF
TGCGCCAGCAGCCAAGATTACAGGGAACATGGTCAGCCCCAGCATTTT
>TRBJ2-2|TRBD2|TRBV10-1|.
CASSVMGLAGRTGELFF
TGCGCCAGCAGTGTAATGGGACTAGCGGGAAGGACCGGGGAGCTGTTTTTT
>TRBJ2-3|TRBD2|TRBV7-3|.
CASSLGTSVTDTQYF
TGTGCCAGCAGCCTTGGGACTAGCGTAACAGATACGCAGTATTTT
>TRBJ2-3|.|TRBV11-1|few
CASSSGTRLEADTQYF
TGTGCCAGCAGCTCCGGGACCCGCTTGGAGGCAGATACGCAGTATTTT
>TRBJ1-1|.|TRBV20-1|few
CSASFGRVNTEAFF
TGCAGTGCTAGCTTCGGCAGAGTGAACACTGAAGCTTTCTTT
>TRBJ2-2|TRBD2|TRBV9|once
CASSLTSGSGTGELFF
TGTGCCAGCAGCCTCACTAGCGGGAGCGGCACCGGGGAGCTGTTTTTT
>TRBJ2-7|.|TRBV12-3/TRBV12-4|few
CASTEERAAYEQYF
TGTGCCAGCACCGAAGAGAGGGCAGCCTACGAGCAGTACTTC
>TRBJ1-1|TRBD1|TRBV20-1|.
CSAPRRTGGLVNTEAFF
TGCAGTGCACCTAGAAGGACAGGGGGCTTGGTGAACACTGAAGCTTTCTTT
>TRBJ1-4|.|TRBV3-1|.
CASSHAASDSVNEKLFF
TGTGCCAGCAGCCACGCCGCCAGTGACAGCGTTAATGAAAAACTGTTTTTT
>TRBJ1-1|.|TRBV27|few
CASSLELWTEAFF
TGTGCCAGCAGTTTAGAGTTGTGGACTGAAGCTTTCTTT